This T cell receptor beta chain came from a study of blood T cell repertoires in COVID-19. Across the study: Samples came from the United States, Italy and Spain, spanning acute and convalescent COVID-19.

Looked up from germline, CDR1 is SQVTM and CDR2 is ANQGSEA. The V segment lost 5 bases and the J segment 3 bases; nucleotides outside the gene matches: 5. This CDR3 is built from 14 residues. Original handling: Amplification with reference gene primers provided the estimates of nucleated cell counts. Data came from immunoSEQ multiplex PCR; TCRdb stores just in-frame clones and leaves some out. The D gene and trimming were derived from the DNA, and the V and J assignments and clone size from that table. Here the sample spans some 73,000 clones, 70% to 85% being singletons. The sequence was obtained from a woman aged 60-75 years with acute or convalescent COVID-19. Sequenced: peripheral blood. This chain joins TRBV29-1 and TRBJ2-7, with 12 bases fitting TRBD1. CDR3 nucleotide sequence: TGCAGCGTTCTGGGGACAGGGGGCATCTACGAGCAGTACTTC. This gives the protein CSVLGTGGIYEQYF.